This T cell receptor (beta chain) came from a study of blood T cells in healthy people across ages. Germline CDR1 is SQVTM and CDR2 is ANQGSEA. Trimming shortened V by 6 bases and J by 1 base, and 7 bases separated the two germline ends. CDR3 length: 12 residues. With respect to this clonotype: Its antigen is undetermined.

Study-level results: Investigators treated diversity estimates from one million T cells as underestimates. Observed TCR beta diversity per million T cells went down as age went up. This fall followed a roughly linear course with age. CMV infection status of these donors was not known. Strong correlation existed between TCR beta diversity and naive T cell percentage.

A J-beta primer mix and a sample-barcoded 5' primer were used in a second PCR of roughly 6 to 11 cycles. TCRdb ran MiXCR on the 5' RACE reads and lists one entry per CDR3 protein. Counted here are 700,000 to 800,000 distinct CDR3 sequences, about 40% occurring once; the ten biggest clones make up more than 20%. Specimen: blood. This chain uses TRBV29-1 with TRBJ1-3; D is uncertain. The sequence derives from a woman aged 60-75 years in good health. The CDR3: CSVRRSGNTIYF. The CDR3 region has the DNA TGCAGCGTCAGACGTTCTGGAAACACCATATATTTT.